A single sample gave rise to the 28 T cell receptor beta chains below, sequenced in a study of CD8 T cells in ankylosing spondylitis. A single record per CDR3 protein comes from TCRdb applying MiXCR to the 5' RACE reads. The sample holds about 280,000 distinct CDR3 sequences, 20% seen once. The material sequenced was blood, either unsorted or a sorted T cell fraction (not recorded which). These receptors were collected from a male donor with ankylosing spondylitis or in good health (not recorded which).

There are many counts of this clonotype. The CDR3 nucleotides read TGTGCCAGCAGTTCCCCGATCAGGGGGAACACCCTCCACTTT. It yields the protein CASSSPIRGNTLHF. The genes are TRBV27 and TRBJ1-6; TRBD1 matches at 7 bases. V was clipped by 4 bases and J by 14 bases; unmatched bases: 11. Germline loops: CDR1 MNHEY, CDR2 SMNVEV (reference sequence). This CDR3 contains 14 residues.

This clonotype has at least ten counts. The chain employs TRBV20-1 and TRBJ2-7; 7 nucleotides agree with TRBD2. V lost 3 bases to trimming and J lost 6 bases; unmatched junction nucleotides: 11. The CDR3 consists of 14 residues. CDR1 and CDR2 from the germline V gene are DFQATT and SNEGSKA (reference sequence). CDR3 region: CSARRGSGEGEQYV. The CDR3 nucleotides read TGCAGTGCTAGGCGAGGCAGCGGGGAGGGCGAGCAGTACGTC.

In the case of this clonotype: Mismatch with germline at one junction end may stem from a read error. This rearrangement joins TRBV24-1 to TRBJ2-5, with TRBD1 matching over 7 bases. CDR3 length equals 14 residues. Germline V gene data show CDR1 as KGHDR and CDR2 as SFDVKD. This chain's CDR3 is CATSDFTGDESQYF. As DNA, the CDR3 is TGTGCCACCAGTGACTTTACAGGGGATGAGAGCCAGTACTTC.

This chain connects TRBV12-3 or TRBV12-4 to TRBJ2-5; a weak D match, TRBD1 (5 bases). Trimming left V 2 bases short and J 6 bases short, with 10 bases between. CDR3 length: 13 amino acids. The CDR3 sequence is CASSLLQGKTQYF. The CDR3 DNA is TGTGCCAGCAGTTTATTGCAGGGAAAGACCCAGTACTTC.

A few counts support this clonotype. The chain combines TRBV28 with TRBJ1-2; 7 bases map to TRBD1. The ends lost 8 bases at V and 3 bases at J; junction bases unmatched: 6. This CDR3 spans 13 amino acids. In germline, CDR1 is MDHEN, CDR2 SYDVKM. The CDR3 DNA reads TGTGCCAGCGGAACCGGGACAGACTATGGCTACACCTTC. Its translation: CASGTGTDYGYTF.

The CDR3 protein is CASSQTGTSGGDEQFF. CDR3 sequence (DNA): TGTGCCAGCAGCCAAACGGGGACTAGCGGGGGGGATGAGCAGTTCTTC. This sequence joins TRBV4-2 and TRBJ2-1, with 16 bases matching TRBD2. After removal of 2 bases from V and 8 bases from J, the junction contained 3 bases not matched to a gene. Germline loops: CDR1 LGHNA, CDR2 YNFKEQ. The CDR3 has 16 amino acids.

This chain joins TRBV12-3 or TRBV12-4 and TRBJ1-6; maybe TRBD1 (5 bases). The CDR3 consists of 14 residues. V shed 3 bases and J shed 6 bases, with 9 bases lying between them. DNA of the CDR3: TGTGCCAGCAGTTTCGAAGGGGTTAATTCACCCCTCCACTTT. Protein sequence: CASSFEGVNSPLHF.

This clonotype was counted a few times. The chain employs TRBV18 and TRBJ2-1, with D hard to call. V was shortened by 6 bases and J by 6 bases, with 6 bases between the two germline ends. The CDR3 sequence is 11 residues long. CDR1 KGHSH and CDR2 LQKENI come from the germline V gene. CDR3: CASSAPNEQFF. CDR3 DNA: TGTGCCAGCTCCGCTCCCAATGAGCAGTTCTTC.

The V and J genes are TRBV5-1 and TRBJ2-6; 9 bases agree with TRBD2. The CDR3 sequence is 16 residues long. V trimming: 5 bases; J trimming: 2 bases; junction bases outside the gene matches: 5. Germline CDR1 reads SGHRS; CDR2 reads YFSETQ. The DNA of the CDR3 is TGCGCCAGCAGTTCTAGCGGGATGGCTGGGGCCAACGTCCTGACTTTC. Its translation is CASSSSGMAGANVLTF.

The chain links TRBV18 to TRBJ2-3, with 7 positions matching TRBD1. Germline loops: CDR1 KGHSH, CDR2 LQKENI. CDR3 length equals 15 residues. The V segment lost 2 bases and the J segment 4 bases; nucleotides outside the gene matches: 6. CDR3 sequence reads: CASSPIRGSPDTQYF. The CDR3 DNA follows: TGTGCCAGCTCACCAATCAGGGGGAGTCCAGATACGCAGTATTTT.

This clonotype occurred a few times. The V call is TRBV5-8, the J call TRBJ2-5; TRBD2 aligns across 9 bases. V lost 0 bases, J lost 5 bases, and 5 bases stayed unmatched. Germline CDR1 and CDR2: SGHTS and YDEGEE. This CDR3 region has 15 residues. The CDR3 sequence is CASSLDGGRAETQYF. CDR3 nucleotides: TGTGCCAGCAGCTTGGACGGCGGGAGGGCCGAGACCCAGTACTTC. Filled out from reference TRBV5-8 and TRBJ2-5, the complete variable domain reads EAGVTQSPTHLIKTRGQQATLRCSPISGHTSVYWYQQALGLGLQFLLWYDEGEERNRGNFPPRFSGRQFPNYSSELNVNALELEDSALYLCASSLDGGRAETQYFGPGTRLLVL.

This chain uses TRBV7-2 with TRBJ1-5; TRBD1 matches at 11 bases. Germline V gene lookup returns CDR1 SGHTA and CDR2 FQGNSA. This CDR3 has 14 residues. The J segment lost 9 bases and the V segment lost 5 bases, leaving 6 bases of the junction unmatched. This CDR3 reads CASSDGQGARPQHF. CDR3 DNA: TGTGCCAGCAGCGACGGACAGGGGGCGCGGCCCCAGCATTTT.

This clonotype occurred a few times. The chain carries TRBV3-1 and TRBJ1-2; D is uncertain. The CDR3 extends over 14 amino acids. Trimming removed 0 bases at V and 2 bases at J, with 7 bases between. Germline V gene data show CDR1 as LGHDT and CDR2 as YNNKEL (reference sequence). CDR3 loop: CASSQDRPNYGYTF. CDR3 coding DNA: TGTGCCAGCAGCCAAGACAGGCCCAACTATGGCTACACCTTC.

The rearrangement joins TRBV5-8 to TRBJ1-1; 8 positions agree with TRBD1. Germline CDR1 reads SGHTS; CDR2 reads YDEGEE. V shed 0 bases, J shed 0 bases, and the junction held 4 bases outside the gene matches. The CDR3 contains 16 residues. The CDR3 region has the DNA TGTGCCAGCAGCTTGGGACAGGGGAACATGAACACTGAAGCTTTCTTT. It codes for CASSLGQGNMNTEAFF.

The chain carries TRBV24-1 and TRBJ2-3; D is uncertain. Trimming removed 6 bases from V and 0 bases from J, with 9 bases in between. Looked up from germline, CDR1 is KGHDR and CDR2 is SFDVKD. This CDR3 has 14 residues. CDR3 protein: CATSMFGSTDTQYF. DNA for the CDR3: TGTGCCACCAGTATGTTCGGGAGCACAGATACGCAGTATTTT.

This clonotype was observed a handful of times. The chain uses TRBV10-3 and TRBJ2-1, with 10 bases that match TRBD2. CDR3 length: 16 residues. In germline, CDR1 is ENHRY, CDR2 SYGVKD. V was clipped by 2 bases and J by 8 bases; unmatched bases: 9. CDR3 nucleotides: TGTGCCATCAGTGAGAGAAGCGGGAGGGCCGGAGATGAGCAGTTCTTC. It codes for CAISERSGRAGDEQFF.

This clonotype was recorded a few times. This chain connects TRBV6-5 to TRBJ1-1; D gene unclear. V shed 0 bases and J shed 1 base, with 6 bases lying between them. CDR3 length: 14 residues. Looked up from germline, CDR1 is MNHEY and CDR2 is SVGAGI. CDR3 in DNA: TGTGCCAGCAGTTACTCGGGGAGGAACACTGAAGCTTTCTTT. It specifies CASSYSGRNTEAFF.

The chain links TRBV27 to TRBJ2-1; tentative D call: TRBD1 (5 bases). The germline V gene has CDR1 MNHEY and CDR2 SMNVEV (reference sequence). The CDR3 sequence is 12 residues long. V was cut by 3 bases and J by 13 bases, with 13 bases left in between. DNA of the CDR3: TGTGCCAGCAGTTTCCCCGACAGTATTCAGTTCTTC. Translated, it gives CASSFPDSIQFF.

This clonotype has at least ten counts. The chain couples TRBV5-1 to TRBJ1-1; maybe TRBD1 (6 bases). From germline, CDR1 is SGHRS and CDR2 YFSETQ. This CDR3 has 13 residues. Trimming cost V 4 bases and J 2 bases, with 9 bases left between them. CDR3: CASSQTGNTEAFF. The CDR3 DNA reads as TGCGCCAGCAGCCAGACAGGAAACACTGAAGCTTTCTTT.

The sample holds a few counts of this clonotype. The chain employs TRBV2 and TRBJ1-2; tentative D call: TRBD1 (6 bases). The CDR3 sequence is 14 residues long. Germline CDR1 SNHLY, CDR2 FYNNEI. Trimming pared 4 bases from V and 7 bases from J, leaving 16 bases between. CDR3 nucleotides: TGTGCCAGCAGTGTAAGAGTCATGACAGGTGGCTACACCTTC. It translates to CASSVRVMTGGYTF.

V usage is TRBV15 and J usage is TRBJ1-1; tentative D call: TRBD1 (5 bases). Germline assignment: CDR1 LNHNV and CDR2 YYDKDF (reference sequence). The CDR3 contains 14 residues. Trimming removed 4 bases at V and 6 bases at J, with 15 bases between. This CDR3 reads CATSTWTPGAEAFF. CDR3 sequence (DNA): TGTGCCACCAGCACGTGGACACCGGGGGCTGAAGCTTTCTTT.

This clonotype came up many times. The V and J genes are TRBV10-3 and TRBJ1-1; TRBD1 aligns across 8 bases. CDR3 length: 13 residues. V lost 6 bases to trimming and J lost 1 base; unmatched junction nucleotides: 1. CDR1 and CDR2 (germline): ENHRY, SYGVKD. CDR3 DNA: TGTGCCATCAGAGGGACAGGGAACACTGAAGCTTTCTTT. Encoded protein: CAIRGTGNTEAFF.

This clonotype was picked up a small number of times. This rearrangement joins TRBV5-1 to TRBJ2-6, with 8 positions matching TRBD1. The germline V gene encodes CDR1 SGHRS and CDR2 YFSETQ. The V segment lost 4 bases and the J segment 0 bases; nucleotides outside the gene matches: 9. The CDR3 contains 18 residues. CDR3 amino acids: CASSHRGTGLSGANVLTF. The CDR3 DNA reads as TGCGCCAGCAGCCACCGCGGGACAGGTCTCTCTGGGGCCAACGTCCTGACTTTC.

The chain combines TRBV5-1 with TRBJ1-1, with 8 positions matching TRBD1. CDR1 is SGHRS, CDR2 YFSETQ, per germline. V was pared by 6 bases and J by 5 bases, with 9 bases of the junction left unmatched. The CDR3 has 14 residues. The CDR3 loop is CASNQGAVWTEAFF. As DNA, the CDR3 is TGCGCCAGCAATCAGGGGGCTGTTTGGACTGAAGCTTTCTTT.

The CDR3 DNA follows: TGTGCCAGCAATTCCGGGACTAGCTACGAGCAGTACGTC. Translating it yields CASNSGTSYEQYV. The V gene is TRBV7-9, the J gene TRBJ2-7; 8 bases are a match to TRBD2. CDR3 length: 13 amino acids. After removal of 7 bases from V and 3 bases from J, the junction contained 5 bases not matched to a gene. Germline assignment: CDR1 SEHNR and CDR2 FQNEAQ (reference sequence).

This clonotype was counted a few times. This rearrangement joins TRBV5-1 to TRBJ1-1; D uncertain. Trimming shortened V by 1 base and J by 4 bases, and 11 bases separated the two germline ends. CDR1 is SGHRS and CDR2 is YFSETQ in the germline V gene. The CDR3 loop spans 14 amino acids. In DNA form, the CDR3 reads TGCGCCAGCAGCTTGATGGCAGATGGCACTGAAGCTTTCTTT. It yields the protein CASSLMADGTEAFF.

This chain joins TRBV20-1 and TRBJ2-5, with TRBD2 identical over 9 bases. In germline, CDR1 is DFQATT, CDR2 SNEGSKA (reference sequence). There are 18 residues in the CDR3. V lost 5 bases to trimming and J lost 5 bases; unmatched junction nucleotides: 21. CDR3 nucleotide sequence: TGCAGTGCTGCCCCCGTGGTAGCGGGAGCCCTACCCTGGGAGACCCAGTACTTC. It encodes CSAAPVVAGALPWETQYF.

This sequence joins TRBV12-3 or TRBV12-4 and TRBJ2-3; possible D gene TRBD2, 7 bases. This CDR3 comprises 17 residues. V shed 8 bases and J shed 0 bases, with 21 bases lying between them. The CDR3 protein is CASCLRPGGPSTDTQYF. Written as DNA, the CDR3 is TGTGCCAGCTGCTTACGCCCCGGGGGGCCAAGCACAGATACGCAGTATTTT.